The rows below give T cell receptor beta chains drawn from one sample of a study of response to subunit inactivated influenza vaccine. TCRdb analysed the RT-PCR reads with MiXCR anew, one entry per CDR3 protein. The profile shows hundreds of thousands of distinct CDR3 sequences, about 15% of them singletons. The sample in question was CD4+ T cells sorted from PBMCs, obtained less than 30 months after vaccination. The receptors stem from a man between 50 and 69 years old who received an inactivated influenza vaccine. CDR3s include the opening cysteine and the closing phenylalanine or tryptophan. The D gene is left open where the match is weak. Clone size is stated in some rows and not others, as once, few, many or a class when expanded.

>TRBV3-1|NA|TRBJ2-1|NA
TGTGCCAGCAGCCACGTAATGAGGAGGGGGCTCAATGAGCAGTTCTTC
CASSHVMRRGLNEQFF
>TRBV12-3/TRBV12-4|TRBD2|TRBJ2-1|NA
TGTGCCAGCAGCCACGGACTAGCGGGAGTCTCGCAGTTCTTC
CASSHGLAGVSQFF
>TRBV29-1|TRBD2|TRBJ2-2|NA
TGCAGCGTGATGATGGGACTAGCGGCCCCCACCGGGGAGCTGTTTTTT
CSVMMGLAAPTGELFF
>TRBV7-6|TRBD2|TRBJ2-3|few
TGTGCCAGCAGCTCGGTCGGCGGGAGGGCCGCAGATACGCAGTATTTT
CASSSVGGRAADTQYF
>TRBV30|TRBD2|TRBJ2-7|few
TGTGCCCGGGGGACTAGTCACCCCTACGAGCAGTACTTC
CARGTSHPYEQYF
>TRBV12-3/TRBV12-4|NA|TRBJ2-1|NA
TGTGCCAGCAGTGGAAGCGGGGAGCAGTTCTTC
CASSGSGEQFF
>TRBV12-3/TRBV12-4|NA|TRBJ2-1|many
TGTGCCAGCAGTTTATTCAGCGCCTCCTACAATGAGCAGTTCTTC
CASSLFSASYNEQFF
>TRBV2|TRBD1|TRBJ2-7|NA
TGTGCCAGCAGTCCCCGGGACAGGGACAACGAGCAGTACTTC
CASSPRDRDNEQYF
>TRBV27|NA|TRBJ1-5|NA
TGTGCCAGCAGTTTATCAGGGAGAAATCAGCCCCAGCATTTT
CASSLSGRNQPQHF
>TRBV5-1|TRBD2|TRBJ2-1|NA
TGCGCCAGCAGCTTAGGGACTAGCTGGGTTAATGAGCAGTTCTTC
CASSLGTSWVNEQFF
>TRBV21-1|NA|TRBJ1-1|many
TGTGCCAGCAGCAAAGAATACACAGAAGCTTTCTTT
CASSKEYTEAFF
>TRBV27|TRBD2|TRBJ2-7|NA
TGTGCCAGCAGTTTATCTCTAGCGGGAGTCTCCTACGAGCAGTACTTC
CASSLSLAGVSYEQYF
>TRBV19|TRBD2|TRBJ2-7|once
TGTGCCAGTAGTATAGTTGGACTAGCGGGAGGAATGTTCGTAGACGAGCAGTACTTC
CASSIVGLAGGMFVDEQYF
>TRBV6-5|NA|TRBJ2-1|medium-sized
TGTGCCAGCAAGCGTCCGGGACTTCCTGACAATGAGCAGTTCTTC
CASKRPGLPDNEQFF
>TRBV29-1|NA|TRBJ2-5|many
TGCAGCGTAACAACAGGGAGGCAAGAGACCCAGTACTTC
CSVTTGRQETQYF
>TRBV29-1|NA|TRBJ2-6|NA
TGCAGCGCCATCGGTGAGGGAGCTGGGGCCAACGTCCTGACTTTC
CSAIGEGAGANVLTF
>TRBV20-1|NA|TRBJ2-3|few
TGCAGTGCCAGGCCGGGAACAGATACGCAGTATTTT
CSARPGTDTQYF